Reported below is one T cell receptor beta chain. Trimming pared 6 bases from V and 8 bases from J, leaving 26 bases between. The CDR3 is 17 amino acids. Per the germline V gene, CDR1 is SGHTA and CDR2 is FQGNSA. The source of the sample is a study of prognosis after radiotherapy for stage I lung cancer. With two-round multiplex PCR, TCR beta CDR3 sequences were amplified from genomic DNA. With primers specific to each TRBV and TRBJ gene, the first-round PCR was performed. TCRdb reprocessed the multiplex PCR reads with MiXCR, giving one entry per CDR3 protein. Here the sample spans about 16,000 distinct CDR3 sequences, approximately 44% being singletons.

The receptor's source is a donor over 45 with non-small cell lung cancer. The chain recombines TRBV7-2 with TRBJ2-1; tentative D call: TRBD2 (6 bases). The material sequenced was PBMCs, taken before or after stereotactic body radiation therapy (not recorded which). CDR3 DNA sequence: TGTGCCAGCAGTTTGGTTCGGCGGGGAGTCCGTCTCGATGAGCAGTTCTTC. Translation: CASSLVRRGVRLDEQFF.